This TCR beta chain was obtained from a study of T cell responses to AZD1222 COVID-19 vaccine. Overall study findings and caveats: Donors were mostly white British, more females; clonal diversity possibly underestimated. The study found Spike-specific TCR breadth and depth rose after two AZD1222 doses. Repertoires were obtained only post-peak T cell response.

Remarks on this clone: Its matching antigen is unknown.

Repertoires were generated with immunoSEQ multiplex PCR, while TCRdb's copy carries only in-frame clones and drops some. The sample contains 67,000 or so clones, roughly 84% of which appear only once. The sample here was peripheral blood, taken on day 0 of AZD1222 vaccination. The TCR sequence derives from an adult in good health.

The CDR3 coding sequence is TGTGCCAGCAGTTTCGGGGGGCCGAACAATGAGCAGTTCTTC. It specifies CASSFGGPNNEQFF. The rearrangement joins TRBV27 to TRBJ2-1; tentative D call: TRBD2 (7 bases). The ends were cut back, 3 bases at V and 5 bases at J, with 11 bases in the middle. CDR1 and CDR2 from the germline V gene are MNHEY and SMNVEV (reference sequence). The CDR3 spans 14 residues.